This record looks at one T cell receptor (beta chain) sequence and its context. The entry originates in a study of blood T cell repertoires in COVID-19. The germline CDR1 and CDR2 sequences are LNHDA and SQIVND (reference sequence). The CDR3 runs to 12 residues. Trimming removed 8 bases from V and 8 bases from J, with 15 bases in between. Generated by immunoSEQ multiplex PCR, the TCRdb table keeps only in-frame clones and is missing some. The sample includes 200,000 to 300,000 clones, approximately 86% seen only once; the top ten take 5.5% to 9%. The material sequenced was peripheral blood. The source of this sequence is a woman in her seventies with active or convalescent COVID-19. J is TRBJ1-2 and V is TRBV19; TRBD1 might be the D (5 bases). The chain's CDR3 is CASGDQGPGYTF. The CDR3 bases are TGTGCCAGTGGTGATCAGGGCCCCGGCTACACCTTC.